This TCR beta chain comes out of a study of ipilimumab plus nivolumab after autologous stem cell transplantation (dated by TCRdb to the early 2020s). The study in broad terms: A median of about five ipilimumab doses and 8 or 9 nivolumab doses was received by trial patients. Both primary refractory and relapsed disease were represented in the DLBCL cohort, where 18-month progression-free survival was around 86% and 29%, respectively. The trial enrolled patients with high-risk diffuse large B cell lymphoma, mature T cell lymphoma, or multiple myeloma undergoing autologous transplant. The intent-to-treat population of the trial consisted of about 34 patients. Study-level results and caveats: The authors stated that profiles of the T cell receptor repertoire, regulatory T cell phenotype and gut microbiota provided a biologic rationale for studying this approach further. Combined checkpoint inhibition appeared tolerable as post-transplant consolidation, according to the authors' conclusion.

The library was built by means of the immunoSEQ multiplex PCR assay. TCRdb provides this immuneACCESS table in a form limited to in-frame rearrangements. Some clones are lacking; in checked studies, under half of them reflect an unresolved V gene, and why the rest are absent is not known. Within this sample are fewer than 95,000 clones, with about 83% of them counted one time only. The ten biggest clones cover less than 2.5% of the sample. Counted from cysteine to phenylalanine, this CDR3 has 15 amino acids. Only the CDR3 region is kept as DNA, spanning 45 bases read in frame from base 1. At the junction V is shortened by 4 bases and J by 0 bases, with 11 bases in between. Sequences SGDLS (CDR1) and YYNGEE (CDR2) are obtained from the germline V gene. Ipilimumab was given at 1 mg/kg intravenously on day 1 of selected weeks, and checkpoint therapy started 14 to 28 days after autologous transplant. Nivolumab was administered at 3 mg/kg intravenously on day 1 of weeks 1, 4, 7, 10, and every two weeks through week 26. Combined checkpoint inhibition with ipilimumab and nivolumab as consolidation after autologous stem cell transplantation was tested in a Phase Ib clinical trial.

About this clone: No antigen is known for it. The input lacks base qualities; no much larger clone sits a single base away.

The sequence came from a male donor with diffuse large B-cell lymphoma. The chain is encoded by TRBV9 joined to TRBJ2-1; no D gene is confidently identified. Source: PBMCs, taken in a trial of ipilimumab plus nivolumab as post-transplant consolidation. The CDR3 sequence is CASSRIHSSYNEQFF. The nucleotides read TGTGCCAGCAGCCGGATCCACTCCTCCTACAATGAGCAGTTCTTC.